The next 17 T cell receptor beta chains were all read from a single sample in a study of blood T cell repertoires in COVID-19. Here immunoSEQ multiplex PCR was the method, and the copy in TCRdb shows in-frame clones only, minus some. The data contain about 260,000 clones, about 91% of them singletons. Source material: PBMCs or T cells enriched from blood (not recorded which). The receptor source for this set is a woman aged 40 to 49 with acute COVID-19.

Here the CDR3 reads CASSYYGTGSYYGYTF. CDR3 coding DNA: TGTGCCAGCAGTTACTATGGGACAGGGTCCTACTATGGCTACACCTTC. The chain carries TRBV6-5 and TRBJ1-2, with 9 bases identical to TRBD1. This CDR3 is built from 16 residues. The J segment lost 3 bases and the V segment lost 1 base, leaving 6 bases of the junction unmatched. CDR1 MNHEY and CDR2 SVGAGI come from the germline V gene.

DNA of the CDR3: TGTGCCAGTTTAGGTGACCGGGGACAGACAAATAAAAAACTGTTTTTT. It specifies CASLGDRGQTNKKLFF. The chain employs TRBV19 and TRBJ1-4, with 7 bases that match TRBD1. Germline V gene sequence: CDR1 LNHDA, CDR2 SQIVND (reference sequence). This CDR3 comprises 16 residues. Losses at the gene ends were 8 bases for V and 9 bases for J; bases not matched to a gene: 18.

This rearrangement joins TRBV2 to TRBJ2-7, with D possibly matching TRBD2 (5 bases). The CDR3 is made up of 13 amino acids. Germline V gives CDR1 SNHLY, CDR2 FYNNEI. V lost 6 bases and J 4 bases, leaving 13 bases between the germline ends. DNA for the CDR3: TGTGCCAGCAGCGAGCGGTCTGTATACGAGCAGTACTTC. Its protein product is CASSERSVYEQYF.

The count of this clone is one. This chain connects TRBV19 to TRBJ2-7; possibly TRBD1 for D (5 bases). The CDR3 loop spans 16 amino acids. Trimming removed 0 bases from V and 2 bases from J, with 14 bases in between. Germline assignment: CDR1 LNHDA and CDR2 SQIVND (reference sequence). CDR3 sequence (DNA): TGTGCCAGTAGTATAGATCCCATGACAGACGCCTACGAGCAGTACTTC. As protein: CASSIDPMTDAYEQYF.

This clone was observed a single time. V and J are TRBV2 and TRBJ1-1; no clear D. The CDR3 sequence is 13 residues long. CDR1 and CDR2 from the germline V gene are SNHLY and FYNNEI. V shed 3 bases and J shed 1 base, with 6 bases lying between them. In DNA form, the CDR3 reads TGTGCCAGCAGTGAGGCAGGGAACACTGAAGCTTTCTTT. The encoded protein is CASSEAGNTEAFF.

Worth noting for this clone: Other DNA variants within this sample encode the same CDR3. The chain joins TRBV18 to TRBJ2-5; 10 bases are a match to TRBD2. Germline V gene sequence: CDR1 KGHSH, CDR2 LQKENI. V was clipped by 1 base and J by 2 bases; unmatched bases: 1. The CDR3 extends over 15 amino acids. CDR3: CASSPRTSGQETQYF. The CDR3 bases are TGTGCCAGCTCACCACGGACTAGCGGACAAGAGACCCAGTACTTC.

This sequence joins TRBV7-9 and TRBJ1-5; D gene ambiguous. Germline loops: CDR1 SEHNR, CDR2 FQNEAQ (reference sequence). The CDR3 sequence is 15 residues long. V shed 1 base and J shed 3 bases, with 10 bases lying between them. The CDR3 loop reads CASSLVGGHNQPQHF. The CDR3 nucleotides read TGTGCCAGCAGCTTAGTGGGAGGGCACAATCAGCCCCAGCATTTT.

For the CDR3, the DNA is TGTGCCAGCAGCGCGAAAGCGGGCCACCAAGAGACCCAGTACTTC. It codes for CASSAKAGHQETQYF. The rearrangement uses TRBV7-9 and TRBJ2-5; a weak D match, TRBD2 (6 bases). Germline lookup yields CDR1 SEHNR and CDR2 FQNEAQ (reference sequence). The CDR3 runs to 15 residues. With 5 bases removed from V and 0 bases from J, the gap between germline ends came to 13 bases. Supplemented by reference TRBV7-9 and TRBJ2-5, the full variable domain reads DTGVSQNPRHKITKRGQNVTFRCDPISEHNRLYWYRQTLGQGPEFLTYFQNEAQLEKSRLLSDRFSAERPKGSFSTLEIQRTEQGDSAMYLCASSAKAGHQETQYFGPGTRLLVL.

This rearrangement joins TRBV5-1 to TRBJ1-1; D remains ambiguous. This CDR3 spans 13 amino acids. Looked up from germline, CDR1 is SGHRS and CDR2 is YFSETQ. The germline V and J ends were trimmed by 4 bases and 4 bases, with 11 bases remaining between them. The CDR3 sequence is CASSASLTTEAFF. Here the CDR3 DNA reads TGCGCCAGCAGCGCATCCCTAACCACTGAAGCTTTCTTT.

The rearrangement joins TRBV10-1 to TRBJ1-4; a weak D match, TRBD1 (5 bases). CDR1 is WNHNN and CDR2 is SYGVQD in the germline V gene (reference sequence). The CDR3 is 13 amino acids. Trimming took 3 bases from V and 6 from J, leaving 8 bases between them. The CDR3 DNA follows: TGCGCCAGCAGTGAAACGGGGGATGAAAAACTGTTTTTT. Protein sequence: CASSETGDEKLFF.

This clone was recorded only once. The CDR3 DNA reads as TGTGCCAGCAGGGTCGACAACAGGAATCAGCCCCAGCATTTT. Its translation: CASRVDNRNQPQHF. The genes are TRBV27 and TRBJ1-5; tentatively, D is TRBD1 (5 bases). Germline CDR1 reads MNHEY; CDR2 reads SMNVEV (reference sequence). This CDR3 is built from 14 residues. V was clipped by 6 bases and J by 4 bases, with 13 bases between them.

The J gene is TRBJ1-2, the V gene TRBV6-5; 8 bases align to TRBD1. Germline assignment: CDR1 MNHEY and CDR2 SVGAGI. The ends lost 6 bases at V and 8 bases at J; junction bases unmatched: 11. CDR3 size: 14 residues. The CDR3 region is CASSLGQGMRGYTF. The CDR3 DNA follows: TGTGCCAGCAGCCTTGGACAGGGAATGAGGGGCTACACCTTC.

DNA for the CDR3: TGTGCCAGCAGCTTGGCGGGCAACTCACCCCTCCACTTT. Translated, it gives CASSLAGNSPLHF. The chain has TRBV7-2 and TRBJ1-6; D is unresolved. The ends were cut back, 3 bases at V and 10 bases at J, with 10 bases in the middle. There are 13 residues in the CDR3. Germline V CDR1 and CDR2: SGHTA, FQGNSA.

This chain connects TRBV10-3 to TRBJ2-5; D unclear. This CDR3 is built from 12 residues. Deletions cut 2 bases from V and 5 bases from J, with 6 bases between. CDR1 is ENHRY and CDR2 is SYGVKD in the germline V gene. This CDR3 is CAISEVEETQYF. The CDR3 region has the DNA TGTGCCATCAGTGAGGTCGAGGAGACCCAGTACTTC.

V is TRBV5-5 and J is TRBJ1-5; tentative D call: TRBD1 (5 bases). The V gene lost 4 bases and the J gene lost 1 base, with 9 bases spanning the gap. CDR1 and CDR2 (germline): SGHKS, YYEKEE (reference sequence). The CDR3 runs to 14 residues. Here the CDR3 DNA reads TGTGCCAGCAGCCTTCGACAGAGCAATCAGCCCCAGCATTTT. Translated: CASSLRQSNQPQHF.

A word on this clone: This same CDR3 is encoded by further DNA sequences in the sample. The chain recombines TRBV24-1 with TRBJ2-3; 9 bases agree with TRBD2. This CDR3 contains 16 residues. V shed 1 base, J shed 0 bases, and the junction held 1 base outside the gene matches. Germline V gene lookup returns CDR1 KGHDR and CDR2 SFDVKD. CDR3 nucleotide sequence: TGTGCCACCAGTGATTTTACTAGCGGGAGCACAGATACGCAGTATTTT. It specifies CATSDFTSGSTDTQYF.

This chain joins TRBV24-1 and TRBJ1-2; 7 bases are shared with TRBD1. CDR1 KGHDR and CDR2 SFDVKD come from the germline V gene. V shed 3 bases, J shed 3 bases, and the junction held 3 bases outside the gene matches. The CDR3 has 14 amino acids. In nucleotides, the CDR3 is TGTGCCACCAGTGATACCGGGACAGACTATGGCTACACCTTC. Residues: CATSDTGTDYGYTF.